This entry lists 2 T cell receptor beta chains sequenced from one sample in a study of cytomegalovirus exposure and HLA in healthy donors. PCR employed 60 Vbeta and 13 Jbeta primers. Sequencing used immunoSEQ multiplex PCR; TCRdb keeps in-frame clones, though not all of them. The repertoire includes 150,000 to 200,000 clones, approximately 86% of them detected once, and 1.5% to 2% sits in the top ten. Sequences were obtained from PBMCs. The receptors shown here come from a woman between 18 and 29 years old in good health and CMV-seronegative.

The table lists this clone with a count of one. The chain employs TRBV19 and TRBJ1-1; perhaps TRBD1 as D (5 bases). V was cut by 2 bases and J by 0 bases, with 7 bases left in between. Germline CDR1 reads LNHDA; CDR2 reads SQIVND (reference sequence). The CDR3 covers 14 residues. For the CDR3, the DNA is TGTGCCAGTAGTATAAGGGGCGTGAACACTGAAGCTTTCTTT. Encoded protein: CASSIRGVNTEAFF.

The V and J genes are TRBV10-3 and TRBJ1-1, with 10 bases lining up with TRBD1. CDR1 and CDR2 from the germline V gene are ENHRY and SYGVKD. Losses at the gene ends were 6 bases for V and 5 bases for J; bases not matched to a gene: 6. The length of the CDR3 is 14 residues. CDR3 sequence: CAISPGTGVTEAFF. The CDR3 DNA follows: TGTGCCATCAGCCCCGGGACAGGGGTGACTGAAGCTTTCTTT.